Each of the 6 T cell receptor beta chains below was sequenced from the same sample in a study of control samples from healthy donors and cancer patients. Here immunoSEQ multiplex PCR was the method, and the copy in TCRdb shows in-frame clones only, minus some. Here the sample spans some 150,000 clones, roughly 93% being singletons. The material sequenced was blood. These receptors were collected from a man between 45 and 60 years old in good health.

The chain joins TRBV29-1 to TRBJ2-5; no firm D call. Germline V CDR1 and CDR2: SQVTM, ANQGSEA. Trimming took 4 bases from V and 2 from J, leaving 11 bases between them. There are 13 residues in the CDR3. Here the CDR3 reads CSVVRQLQETQYF. The CDR3 DNA reads as TGCAGCGTTGTTCGGCAATTACAAGAGACCCAGTACTTC.

This chain links TRBV12-5 with TRBJ2-1; 9 bases match TRBD2. Germline-derived CDR1 and CDR2 are LGHNT and FRNRAP. The junction had 2 bases not matched to a gene; V was cut back by 6 bases and J by 2 bases. The CDR3 has 14 residues. CDR3 in amino acids: CASGGLAPYNEQFF. In nucleotides, the CDR3 is TGTGCTAGTGGGGGACTAGCTCCCTACAATGAGCAGTTCTTC.

The CDR3: CASSLNTGGGEQFF. The CDR3 DNA sequence: TGCGCCAGCAGCTTGAACACAGGGGGCGGGGAGCAGTTCTTC. The V gene is TRBV5-1, the J gene TRBJ2-1, with 9 bases lining up with TRBD1. The length of the CDR3 is 14 residues. The germline V gene has CDR1 SGHRS and CDR2 YFSETQ. Germline trimming cut 1 base from V and 10 bases from J; bases unmatched to any gene: 6.

V and J are TRBV18 and TRBJ2-1; TRBD1 matches 8 bases. V was clipped by 3 bases and J by 5 bases; unmatched bases: 21. From germline, CDR1 is KGHSH and CDR2 LQKENI. This CDR3 comprises 20 residues. The CDR3 loop reads CASSPTPGGGARGRDNEQFF. CDR3 in DNA: TGTGCCAGCTCACCCACGCCAGGGGGCGGCGCCAGGGGGCGAGACAATGAGCAGTTCTTC.

The chain couples TRBV7-6 to TRBJ1-3; D remains ambiguous. Trimming cost V 5 bases and J 5 bases, with 16 bases left between them. Germline CDR1 is SGHVS and CDR2 is FNYEAQ. This CDR3 contains 15 residues. The DNA for the CDR3 is TGTGCCAGCAGCAGGTTACGGTTGGACCGAAACACCATATATTTT. Translated, it gives CASSRLRLDRNTIYF.

This chain links TRBV19 with TRBJ2-7, with unresolved D. The CDR3 is 14 amino acids. Germline V gene data show CDR1 as LNHDA and CDR2 as SQIVND (reference sequence). Trimming removed 3 bases from V and 3 bases from J, with 12 bases in between. CDR3 DNA sequence: TGTGCCAGTAGTATCTCCGGGTCCGACTACGAGCAGTACTTC. This encodes CASSISGSDYEQYF.